The 17 T cell receptor beta chains listed next were all sequenced from one sample in a study of breast tumors, draining lymph nodes, adjacent tissues (dated by TCRdb to the mid-2010s). Receptor libraries were prepared by multiplex PCR. TCRdb lists the instrument as Illumina HiSeq 2000. TCRdb trimmed public reads at Q25 via fastp, called clones via MiXCR and kept in-frame beta chains. For every CDR3 protein sequence, its rows merge into one entry that carries the most common genes and DNA. The sample table holds about 19,000 distinct CDR3 sequences, of which 43% were seen once. Of the sample, about a fifth is held by the ten largest clones. Sequencing was carried out using breast tumor tissue. The receptors shown here come from a female donor with breast cancer. Some clones in this sample may be carry-over from other donors' samples.

A word on this clonotype: The conserved phenylalanine or tryptophan normally closing the CDR3 is absent here, so this likely arose from a read error. The chain couples TRBV5-4 to TRBJ2-7; D might be TRBD1 or TRBD2, each matching 5 bases. Per germline, CDR1 SGHNT and CDR2 YYREEE (reference sequence). The length of the CDR3 is 13 residues. The V end lost 4 bases, the J end lost 1 base, and 9 bases lay between the germline ends. The CDR3 is CASSPGQSYEQYL. CDR3 nucleotides: TGTGCCAGCAGCCCGGGGCAGTCCTACGAGCAGTACCTC.

Many counts were recorded for this clonotype. V gene TRBV30 combines with J gene TRBJ2-7; D is tentatively TRBD1 or TRBD2 (6 bases each). CDR3 length: 12 amino acids. Germline V gives CDR1 GTSNPN, CDR2 SVGIG (reference sequence). The V gene lost 1 base and the J gene lost 6 bases, with 10 bases spanning the gap. The CDR3 spells CAWSAGGGEQYF. The CDR3 nucleotides read TGTGCCTGGAGTGCAGGAGGGGGCGAGCAGTACTTC.

V and J are TRBV6-5 and TRBJ2-7, with a possible D match to TRBD1 (6 bases). The germline CDR1 and CDR2 sequences are MNHEY and SVGAGI. V lost 5 bases and J 0 bases, leaving 14 bases between the germline ends. The CDR3 is 15 amino acids. The CDR3 DNA sequence: TGTGCCAGCAGTAGGGGGACCCGGAGCTCCTACGAGCAGTACTTC. This gives the protein CASSRGTRSSYEQYF.

This chain links TRBV28 with TRBJ2-7; 8 bases are shared with TRBD2. The CDR3 spans 14 residues. Germline lookup yields CDR1 MDHEN and CDR2 SYDVKM. V shed 3 bases, J shed 6 bases, and the junction held 7 bases outside the gene matches. CDR3 residues: CASSLSREGLEQYF. DNA of the CDR3: TGTGCCAGCAGTTTGAGTCGGGAGGGCCTCGAGCAGTACTTC.

This clonotype was picked up many times. A much larger clone lies one base from this, so it may be a read error. The chain combines TRBV20-1 with TRBJ2-1; TRBD2 agrees at 7 bases. The V gene's germline CDR1 is DFQATT and CDR2 SNEGSKA (reference sequence). J lost 6 bases, V lost 3 bases, and 14 bases had no gene match. The CDR3 runs to 16 residues. CDR3 sequence reads: CSARSWEGIARNEQFF. The CDR3 DNA reads as TGCAGTGCTAGGTCGTGGGAGGGCATAGCGCGCAATGAGCAGTTCTTC.

V usage is TRBV6-6 and J usage is TRBJ1-6; D is possibly TRBD1 (6 bases). The V end was cut by 3 bases, the J end by 8 bases, with 20 bases between. Per germline, CDR1 MNHNY and CDR2 SVGAGI (reference sequence). CDR3 size: 17 residues. In DNA, the CDR3 is TGTGCCAGCAGTTATGGTACCCTCACAGGGTCCCATTCACCCCTCCACTTT. Translation gives CASSYGTLTGSHSPLHF.

The rearrangement uses TRBV2 and TRBJ2-7; 12 bases line up with TRBD2. CDR3 size: 14 residues. With V trimmed by 5 bases and J by 6 bases, 5 bases remained unmatched. The germline CDR1 and CDR2 sequences are SNHLY and FYNNEI. The CDR3, as DNA: TGTGCCAGCAGTCTGACTAGCGGGAGTGGCGAGCAGTACTTC. Its translation is CASSLTSGSGEQYF.

The chain uses TRBV7-3 and TRBJ2-1; a possible D gene is TRBD2 (6 bases). This CDR3 region has 16 residues. CDR1 is SGHTA and CDR2 is FQGTGA in the germline V gene. Between the trimmed V and J ends, which lost 2 bases and 5 bases, there was a span of 16 bases. CDR3 residues: CASSLRPGTDNNEQFF. The CDR3 region has the DNA TGTGCCAGCAGCTTACGCCCCGGGACTGATAACAATGAGCAGTTCTTC. The full variable domain, in which reference TRBV7-3 and TRBJ2-1 provide the parts outside the CDR3, is GAGVSQTPSNKVTEKGKYVELRCDPISGHTALYWYRQSLGQGPEFLIYFQGTGAADDSGLPNDRFFAVRPEGSVSTLKIQRTERGDSAVYLCASSLRPGTDNNEQFFGPGTRLTVL.

Judged by abundance, this clonotype is medium-sized. This chain joins TRBV7-8 and TRBJ1-2; possible D gene TRBD1, 5 bases. Germline V gene data show CDR1 as SGHVS and CDR2 as FQNEAQ. Trimming left V 4 bases short and J 2 bases short, with 11 bases between. The CDR3 covers 14 residues. The chain's CDR3 is CASSSRQFNYGYTF. In DNA, the CDR3 is TGTGCCAGCAGCTCTCGACAGTTCAACTATGGCTACACCTTC. Using reference TRBV7-8 and TRBJ1-2 for the parts outside the CDR3, the full variable domain is GAGVSQSPRYKVAKRGQDVALRCDPISGHVSLFWYQQALGQGPEFLTYFQNEAQLDKSGLPSDRFFAERPEGSVSTLKIQRTQQEDSAVYLCASSSRQFNYGYTFGSGTRLTVV.

The chain links TRBV6-5 to TRBJ2-2, with D uncertain. Germline V gene sequence: CDR1 MNHEY, CDR2 SVGAGI. Trimming took off 2 bases at V and 10 bases at J, with 20 bases between the two ends. The CDR3 runs 16 residues. CDR3 bases: TGTGCCAGCAGTTACCGGTACAAAGCGAACGCCGAGGAGCTGTTTTTT. Its protein product is CASSYRYKANAEELFF.

As regards this clonotype: Sequence at one end of the junction differs from germline and may be a read error. The gene calls are TRBV9 and TRBJ2-7; possible D gene TRBD2, 5 bases. CDR1 and CDR2 from the germline V gene are SGDLS and YYNGEE. The CDR3 has 14 residues. The CDR3 nucleotides are TGTGCCAGTAGCGTAGAACGGGGTTCCCACGAGCAGTACTTC. Amino acid sequence: CASSVERGSHEQYF.

This clonotype appeared many times. The chain couples TRBV5-5 to TRBJ2-7, with unresolved D. CDR3 size: 14 residues. Germline CDR1 is SGHKS and CDR2 is YYEKEE (reference sequence). V was cut by 0 bases and J by 5 bases, with 12 bases left in between. CDR3 sequence (DNA): TGTGCCAGCAGCTTGGAGTTGGCGTCCCACGAGCAGTACTTC. Translating gives CASSLELASHEQYF.

This clonotype was counted once. The chain couples TRBV6-1 to TRBJ2-1; tentatively, D is TRBD2 (6 bases). Germline V gene sequence: CDR1 MNHNS, CDR2 SASEGT. The V end lost 5 bases, the J end lost 7 bases, and 9 bases lay between the germline ends. The CDR3 is made up of 12 amino acids. The CDR3 region has the DNA TGTGCCAGCAGTTTGCTAGCGAATGAGCAGTTCTTC. It translates to CASSLLANEQFF.

Ten or more counts support this clonotype. This chain links TRBV20-1 with TRBJ1-2; 7 bases agree with TRBD1. The CDR3 sequence is 14 residues long. V dropped 1 base and J dropped 3; count of bases not matched to a gene: 5. CDR1 and CDR2 (germline): DFQATT, SNEGSKA (reference sequence). The CDR3 here is CSARGGGFDYGYTF. The CDR3 bases are TGCAGTGCTAGAGGAGGGGGCTTTGACTATGGCTACACCTTC.

In its sample, this clonotype ranks as medium-sized. The V gene is TRBV7-9, the J gene TRBJ2-7, with 12 positions matching TRBD1. This CDR3 comprises 18 residues. CDR1 SEHNR and CDR2 FQNEAQ come from the germline V gene (reference sequence). The V and J ends lost 4 bases and 4 bases, in that order; junction bases with no gene match: 14. The CDR3 DNA is TGTGCCAGCAGCTCCGAAAACACCGGGACAGGGGGCTGGTACGAGCAGTACTTC. It specifies CASSSENTGTGGWYEQYF.

Of note for this clonotype: Compared with germline, one end of the junction differs, possibly owing to a read error. V and J are TRBV5-4 and TRBJ1-6, with 8 nucleotides matching TRBD1. Germline assignment: CDR1 SGHNT and CDR2 YYREEE (reference sequence). The CDR3 contains 16 residues. The CDR3: CASSRTGSPYNSPLHF. CDR3 DNA sequence: TGTGCCAGCAGCAGGACAGGGAGCCCCTATAATTCACCCCTCCACTTC.

The chain carries TRBV20-1 and TRBJ1-3; no clear D. There are 13 residues in the CDR3. The V gene's germline CDR1 is DFQATT and CDR2 SNEGSKA (reference sequence). V was shortened by 7 bases and J by 0 bases, with 10 bases between the two germline ends. The CDR3 region has the DNA TGCAGTGGAGGGAATTTCTCTGGAAACACCATATATTTT. Translating it yields CSGGNFSGNTIYF.